The 18 T cell receptor beta chains in this list originate from one sample, sequenced in a study of blood T cell repertoires in COVID-19. TCRdb keeps only in-frame clones here, not all; method: immunoSEQ multiplex PCR. The sample has over 150,000 clones, about 82% seen once. What was sequenced was peripheral blood. The receptor set was obtained from a woman older than 75 with COVID-19, enrolled during active disease.

The rearrangement uses TRBV4-1 and TRBJ2-1; 11 nucleotides align to TRBD2. The CDR3 spans 17 residues. In germline, CDR1 is MGHRA, CDR2 YSYEKL. The V segment lost 4 bases and the J segment 7 bases; nucleotides outside the gene matches: 12. The CDR3 DNA sequence: TGCGCCAGCAGCCCAATCGGTGGGACTAGCGGCATAAATGAGCAGTTCTTC. Translating it yields CASSPIGGTSGINEQFF.

This clone appeared once. The rearrangement uses TRBV29-1 and TRBJ2-7, with 10 bases identical to TRBD1. Germline trimming cut 6 bases from V and 2 bases from J; bases unmatched to any gene: 7. The CDR3 length is 14 residues. The germline V gene encodes CDR1 SQVTM and CDR2 ANQGSEA. The CDR3 loop reads CSVSYGTGAYEQYF. CDR3 coding DNA: TGCAGCGTCTCATACGGGACAGGGGCCTACGAGCAGTACTTC.

This clone has a handful of counts. V and J are TRBV9 and TRBJ1-6; D may be TRBD1 (5 bases). Trimming removed 0 bases at V and 6 bases at J, with 7 bases between. Germline CDR1 and CDR2: SGDLS and YYNGEE. The CDR3 totals 14 residues. In nucleotides, the CDR3 is TGTGCCAGCAGCGTAGCTCAGGGTAATTCACCCCTCCACTTT. It is translated as CASSVAQGNSPLHF.

This chain uses TRBV18 with TRBJ2-4; 8 bases are shared with TRBD1. This CDR3 comprises 16 residues. Germline CDR1 reads KGHSH; CDR2 reads LQKENI. V shed 6 bases and J 6 bases; nucleotides not matched to a gene: 13. CDR3 sequence (DNA): TGTGCCAGCTCCCCTGCGAACACAGGGGGTAGAAACATTCAGTACTTC. This translates into CASSPANTGGRNIQYF.

The chain links TRBV2 to TRBJ1-5; D gene uncertain. The V end lost 5 bases, the J end lost 4 bases, and 15 bases lay between the germline ends. CDR1 and CDR2 (germline): SNHLY, FYNNEI. CDR3 length equals 15 residues. In DNA form, the CDR3 reads TGTGCCAGCAGTTGGATCACGGGAGCTAATCAGCCCCAGCATTTT. This codes for CASSWITGANQPQHF.

This chain connects TRBV2 to TRBJ2-1; D might be TRBD1 (6 bases). With 8 bases removed from V and 7 bases from J, the gap between germline ends came to 24 bases. CDR3 length: 16 residues. Germline V gives CDR1 SNHLY, CDR2 FYNNEI. The CDR3 bases are TGTGCCAGCCTCCAAAACAGGGTCCGCTCCGTTAATGAGCAGTTCTTC. Translating gives CASLQNRVRSVNEQFF.

The chain has TRBV19 and TRBJ2-1, with 8 bases aligning to TRBD2. The CDR3 length is 15 residues. The germline V gene encodes CDR1 LNHDA and CDR2 SQIVND (reference sequence). The ends lost 6 bases at V and 3 bases at J; junction bases unmatched: 7. The CDR3 nucleotides are TGTGCCAGTAGGCCCGGGAGGGGAGTCTACAATGAGCAGTTCTTC. It specifies CASRPGRGVYNEQFF.

In its sample, this clone was seen a few times. V and J are TRBV3-1 (or the pseudogene TRBV3-2) and TRBJ2-7, with 8 bases identical to TRBD1. Unmatched junction bases numbered 4, after V lost 3 bases and J lost 0 bases. The CDR3 is 15 residues long. The germline CDR1 and CDR2 sequences are LGHDT and YNNKEL (reference sequence). As DNA, the CDR3 is TGTGCCAGCAGCCACCTGGACAGGGCCTCCTACGAGCAGTACTTC. Translating gives CASSHLDRASYEQYF.

The J gene is TRBJ2-1, the V gene TRBV2; 11 nucleotides match TRBD2. The length of the CDR3 is 16 residues. The germline gives CDR1 SNHLY, CDR2 FYNNEI. The J segment lost 0 bases and the V segment lost 6 bases, leaving 4 bases of the junction unmatched. CDR3 nucleotide sequence: TGTGCCAGCAGGGGGACTAGCGGTCGCTCCTACAATGAGCAGTTCTTC. Residues: CASRGTSGRSYNEQFF.

The CDR3 coding sequence is TGCGCCAGCAGCCGACAGGGGACAGGCTATGGCTACACCTTC. Residues: CASSRQGTGYGYTF. This chain uses TRBV5-1 with TRBJ1-2; 8 nucleotides align to TRBD1. V trimming: 4 bases; J trimming: 4 bases; junction bases outside the gene matches: 6. The CDR3 has 14 residues. The germline V gene has CDR1 SGHRS and CDR2 YFSETQ.

This rearrangement joins TRBV5-1 to TRBJ1-2; tentatively, D is TRBD1 (5 bases). This CDR3 comprises 16 residues. V lost 2 bases and J 6 bases, leaving 20 bases between the germline ends. Germline V CDR1 and CDR2: SGHRS, YFSETQ. Here the CDR3 DNA reads TGCGCCAGCAGCTTATCAAGGGGCAGGGAGGGACATGGCTACACCTTC. Amino acid sequence: CASSLSRGREGHGYTF.

The genes are TRBV6-1 and TRBJ1-1; possibly TRBD1 for D (5 bases). CDR3 size: 14 residues. Per germline, CDR1 MNHNS and CDR2 SASEGT. V lost 3 bases, J lost 5 bases, and 13 bases lay in between. The CDR3 here is CASSDNRQPTEAFF. In DNA form, the CDR3 reads TGTGCCAGCAGTGACAATAGACAGCCAACTGAAGCTTTCTTT.

DNA of the CDR3: TGTGCCACCAGTGACTTGAGGGGACCCCAGCATTTT. Translating gives CATSDLRGPQHF. This sequence joins TRBV24-1 and TRBJ1-5, with D perhaps TRBD1 (5 bases). The CDR3 spans 12 residues. Trimming took off 4 bases at V and 10 bases at J, with 10 bases between the two ends. Germline loops: CDR1 KGHDR, CDR2 SFDVKD.

The rearrangement links TRBV5-4 to TRBJ2-5; 12 nucleotides line up with TRBD2. This CDR3 contains 15 residues. The V and J ends lost 4 bases and 3 bases, in that order; junction bases with no gene match: 4. The germline CDR1 and CDR2 sequences are SGHNT and YYREEE (reference sequence). Here the CDR3 reads CASSLRLAGEETQYF. The CDR3 DNA sequence: TGTGCCAGCAGCCTAAGACTAGCGGGAGAAGAGACCCAGTACTTC.

The rearrangement uses TRBV5-1 and TRBJ1-1, with a weak D call TRBD1 (5 bases). CDR1 is SGHRS and CDR2 is YFSETQ in the germline V gene. Trimming took 0 bases from V and 1 from J, leaving 10 bases between them. The CDR3 is 15 residues long. CDR3 protein: CASSLGQTRNTEAFF. CDR3 sequence (DNA): TGCGCCAGCAGCTTGGGACAGACGAGGAACACTGAAGCTTTCTTT.

This chain links TRBV2 with TRBJ1-3; 7 positions match TRBD1. V trimming: 6 bases; J trimming: 1 base; junction bases outside the gene matches: 15. CDR3 length: 18 residues. Germline-derived CDR1 and CDR2 are SNHLY and FYNNEI. The CDR3 region has the DNA TGTGCCAGCAGGCCCGTCGCGGGCAGGGGGTCATCTGGAAACACCATATATTTT. Protein: CASRPVAGRGSSGNTIYF.

The chain uses TRBV18 and TRBJ1-6; D is perhaps TRBD1 (5 bases). The germline V and J ends were trimmed by 2 bases and 11 bases, with 16 bases remaining between them. Per germline, CDR1 KGHSH and CDR2 LQKENI. The CDR3 runs to 15 residues. CDR3 sequence (DNA): TGTGCCAGCTCACCAGCTTCCTCAGGGTTGGCACCCCTCCACTTT. Protein product: CASSPASSGLAPLHF. The variable domain in full, completed from reference TRBV18 and TRBJ1-6, reads NAGVMQNPRHLVRRRGQEARLRCSPMKGHSHVYWYRQLPEEGLKFMVYLQKENIIDESGMPKERFSAEFPKEGPSILRIQQVVRGDSAAYFCASSPASSGLAPLHFGNGTRLTVT.

V usage is TRBV6-2 or TRBV6-3 and J usage is TRBJ1-5; 8 bases align to TRBD1. This CDR3 region has 14 residues. Germline V gene data show CDR1 as MNHEY and CDR2 as SVGEGT. V lost 5 bases, J lost 6 bases, and 6 bases stayed unmatched. CDR3 amino acids: CASSRQGLGQPQHF. The DNA for the CDR3 is TGTGCCAGCAGTCGACAGGGGTTGGGTCAGCCCCAGCATTTT.